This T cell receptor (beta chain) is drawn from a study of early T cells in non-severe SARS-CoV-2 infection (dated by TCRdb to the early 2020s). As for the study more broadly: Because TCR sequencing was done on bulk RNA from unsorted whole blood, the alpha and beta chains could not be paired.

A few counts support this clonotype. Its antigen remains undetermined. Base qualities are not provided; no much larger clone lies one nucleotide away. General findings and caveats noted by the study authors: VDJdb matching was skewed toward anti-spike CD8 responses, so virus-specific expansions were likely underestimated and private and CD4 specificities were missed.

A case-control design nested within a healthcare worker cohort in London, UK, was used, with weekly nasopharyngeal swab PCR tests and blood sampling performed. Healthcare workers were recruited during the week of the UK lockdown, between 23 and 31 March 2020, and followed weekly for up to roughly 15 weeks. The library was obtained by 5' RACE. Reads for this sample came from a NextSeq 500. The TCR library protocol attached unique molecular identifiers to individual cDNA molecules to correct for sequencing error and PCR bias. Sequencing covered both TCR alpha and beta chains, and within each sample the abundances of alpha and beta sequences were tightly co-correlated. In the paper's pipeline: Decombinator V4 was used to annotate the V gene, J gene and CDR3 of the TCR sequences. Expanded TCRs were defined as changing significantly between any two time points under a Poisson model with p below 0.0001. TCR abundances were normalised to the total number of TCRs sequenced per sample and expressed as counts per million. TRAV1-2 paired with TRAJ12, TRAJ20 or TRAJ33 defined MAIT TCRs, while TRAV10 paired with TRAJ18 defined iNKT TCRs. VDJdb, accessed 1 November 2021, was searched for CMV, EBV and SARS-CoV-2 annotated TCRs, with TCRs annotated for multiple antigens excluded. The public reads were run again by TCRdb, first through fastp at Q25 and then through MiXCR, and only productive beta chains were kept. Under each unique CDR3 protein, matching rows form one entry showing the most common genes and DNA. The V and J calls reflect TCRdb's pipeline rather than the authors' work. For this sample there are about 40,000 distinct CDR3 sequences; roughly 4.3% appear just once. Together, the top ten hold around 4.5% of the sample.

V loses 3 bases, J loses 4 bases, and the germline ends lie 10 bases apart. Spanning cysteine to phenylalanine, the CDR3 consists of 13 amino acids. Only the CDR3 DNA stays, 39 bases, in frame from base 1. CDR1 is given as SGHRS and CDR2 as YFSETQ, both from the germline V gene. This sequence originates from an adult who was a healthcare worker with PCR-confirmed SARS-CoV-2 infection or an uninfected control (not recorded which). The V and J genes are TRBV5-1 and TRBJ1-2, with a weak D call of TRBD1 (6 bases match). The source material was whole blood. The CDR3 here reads CASSSGQTYGYTF. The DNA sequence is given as TGCGCCAGCAGCTCCGGACAGACCTATGGCTACACCTTC.